These 9 T cell receptor beta chains originate from one sample sequenced in a study of cytomegalovirus exposure and HLA in healthy donors. The PCR made use of 60 Vbeta and 13 Jbeta primers. Here immunoSEQ multiplex PCR was the method, and the copy in TCRdb shows in-frame clones only, minus some. The sample records some 130,000 clones, 70% to 80% being singletons. The sample comprised PBMCs. All receptors derive from a woman aged 55-70 years in good health and CMV-seronegative.

The rearrangement uses TRBV18 and TRBJ1-4, with D unresolved. This CDR3 has 16 residues. Germline V CDR1 and CDR2: KGHSH, LQKENI. V lost 3 bases and J lost 0, with 11 bases in between. The CDR3 region is CASSPKGGATNEKLFF. The DNA for the CDR3 is TGTGCCAGCTCACCGAAAGGAGGAGCAACTAATGAAAAACTGTTTTTT.

The chain combines TRBV6-1 with TRBJ2-1; D is unclear. The CDR3 covers 14 residues. Trimming cost V 7 bases and J 6 bases, with 16 bases left between them. The germline V gene encodes CDR1 MNHNS and CDR2 SASEGT. In DNA form, the CDR3 reads TGTGCCAGCACCTCGGCTGGGCCCCGCAATGAGCAGTTCTTC. It translates to CASTSAGPRNEQFF.

V usage is TRBV5-8 and J usage is TRBJ2-1; the match to TRBD2 covers 13 bases. The CDR3 totals 15 residues. J was trimmed by 7 bases and V by 4 bases; bases with no gene match: 5. Germline V CDR1 and CDR2: SGHTS, YDEGEE. The CDR3: CASSPGTSGMNEQFF. The DNA of the CDR3 is TGTGCCAGCAGCCCCGGGACTAGCGGGATGAATGAGCAGTTCTTC. Combining the CDR3 with reference TRBV5-8 and TRBJ2-1 gives the whole variable domain EAGVTQSPTHLIKTRGQQATLRCSPISGHTSVYWYQQALGLGLQFLLWYDEGEERNRGNFPPRFSGRQFPNYSSELNVNALELEDSALYLCASSPGTSGMNEQFFGPGTRLTVL.

The chain carries TRBV28 and TRBJ2-5; D perhaps matches TRBD1 (6 bases). From germline, CDR1 is MDHEN and CDR2 SYDVKM. V gave up 11 bases and J gave up 2 bases, with 18 bases separating them. This CDR3 has 14 residues. The CDR3 DNA sequence: TGTGCCGTGGGGGCCGTAGAGCCACAAGAGACCCAGTACTTC. Translating it yields CAVGAVEPQETQYF.

The rearrangement joins TRBV4-2 to TRBJ1-1, with D tentatively TRBD1 (5 bases). The V end was cut by 5 bases, the J end by 2 bases, with 9 bases between. Germline V gene data show CDR1 as LGHNA and CDR2 as YNFKEQ. CDR3 length equals 13 residues. CDR3 protein: CASSTTANTEAFF. CDR3 sequence (DNA): TGTGCCAGCAGCACGACAGCCAACACTGAAGCTTTCTTT.

This sequence joins TRBV21-1 and TRBJ2-1; the table's D call, TRBD1, was not checked against the DNA. TRBV21-1 has pseudogene status. This CDR3 has 17 residues. The CDR3 is CASSNGTGGSSYNEQFF. The CDR3 DNA reads TGTGCCAGCAGCAATGGGACAGGGGGCAGCTCCTACAATGAGCAGTTCTTC.

V usage is TRBV19 and J usage is TRBJ2-3; 9 nucleotides match TRBD2. The CDR3 spans 15 residues. With 3 bases clipped from V and 4 bases from J, the junction kept 5 bases outside the gene matches. Germline values: CDR1 LNHDA, CDR2 SQIVND (reference sequence). CDR3 bases: TGTGCCAGTAGTATTGGCGGGGGGGCCTCAGATACGCAGTATTTT. Its protein is CASSIGGGASDTQYF.

The J gene is TRBJ2-3, the V gene TRBV4-2; D not resolved. Trimming took off 1 base at V and 0 bases at J, with 14 bases between the two ends. Germline CDR1 and CDR2: LGHNA and YNFKEQ. This CDR3 is built from 17 residues. CDR3 in DNA: TGTGCCAGCAGCCAAGTTGCGGAGACTTATAGCACAGATACGCAGTATTTT. This gives the protein CASSQVAETYSTDTQYF.

This clone was detected only a few times. V gene TRBV6-1 combines with J gene TRBJ2-7; 7 bases map to TRBD1. The CDR3 is 14 residues long. The germline gives CDR1 MNHNS, CDR2 SASEGT. Trimming removed 6 bases from V and 0 bases from J; junction bases left unmatched: 5. Here the CDR3 reads CASSPTGVSYEQYF. The CDR3 nucleotides read TGTGCCAGCAGCCCCACAGGGGTCTCCTACGAGCAGTACTTC.